These 31 T cell receptor beta chains originate from one sample sequenced in a study of T cells in Graves' hyperthyroidism and ophthalmopathy. TCR beta CDR3 regions were amplified from RNA transcripts. HTBI primers were employed in a first-round RT-PCR of the TCR CDR3. TCRdb used MiXCR to reprocess the multiplex PCR reads, holding one entry per CDR3 protein. The data show hundreds of thousands of distinct CDR3 sequences, about 18% seen once. Specimen: blood. The receptors come from a woman younger than 30 with Graves' hyperthyroidism.

Many counts were recorded for this clonotype. The CDR3 loop is CSAMTGRIMNTEAFF. CDR3 in DNA: TGCAGTGCAATGACAGGGCGGATTATGAACACTGAAGCTTTCTTT. The V and J genes are TRBV20-1 and TRBJ1-1, with TRBD1 matching over 7 bases. V dropped 6 bases and J dropped 0; count of bases not matched to a gene: 10. CDR1 is DFQATT and CDR2 is SNEGSKA in the germline V gene (reference sequence). The CDR3 has 15 residues.

The table lists this clonotype with a few counts. The chain is built from TRBV11-2 and TRBJ1-1; no reliable D call. Trimming took 0 bases from V and 4 from J, leaving 9 bases between them. Germline lookup yields CDR1 SGHAT and CDR2 FQNNGV. This CDR3 region has 14 residues. CDR3 sequence (DNA): TGTGCCAGCAGCTTAGAGTCTCGGTTCACTGAAGCTTTCTTT. Translating it yields CASSLESRFTEAFF. The full variable domain, completed using reference TRBV11-2 and TRBJ1-1, is EAGVAQSPRYKIIEKRQSVAFWCNPISGHATLYWYQQILGQGPKLLIQFQNNGVVDDSQLPKDRFSAERLKGVDSTLKIQPAKLEDSAVYLCASSLESRFTEAFFGQGTRLTVV.

This clonotype was recorded at least ten times. The chain combines TRBV20-1 with TRBJ2-2; no definite D call. V lost 0 bases and J lost 9, with 5 bases in between. The CDR3 is 11 residues long. In germline, CDR1 is DFQATT, CDR2 SNEGSKA (reference sequence). The CDR3 reads CSARDMWELFF. For the CDR3, the DNA is TGCAGTGCTAGAGATATGTGGGAGCTGTTTTTT.

This clonotype was seen repeatedly, ten times or more. The J gene is TRBJ2-2, the V gene TRBV5-1; TRBD1 aligns across 7 bases. V gave up 4 bases and J gave up 3 bases; unmatched junction bases: 9. There are 16 residues in the CDR3. Per germline, CDR1 SGHRS and CDR2 YFSETQ. The CDR3 here is CASSPDRAWDTGELFF. The DNA for the CDR3 is TGCGCCAGCAGCCCCGACAGGGCTTGGGACACCGGGGAGCTGTTTTTT.

The genes are TRBV4-1 and TRBJ1-3; 7 bases agree with TRBD1. Germline V gives CDR1 MGHRA, CDR2 YSYEKL. This CDR3 is 15 amino acids long. Unmatched junction bases numbered 2, after V lost 1 base and J lost 2 bases. The CDR3 reads CASSQGRGAGNTIYF. Here the CDR3 DNA reads TGCGCCAGCAGCCAAGGCAGGGGGGCTGGAAACACCATATATTTT.

This clonotype was counted at least ten times. The chain combines TRBV6-1 with TRBJ2-7; no clear D. The germline V gene has CDR1 MNHNS and CDR2 SASEGT. V lost 2 bases, J lost 0 bases, and 5 bases lay in between. The CDR3 is made up of 13 amino acids. The CDR3 reads CASSESPSYEQYF. CDR3 DNA: TGTGCCAGCAGTGAATCCCCCTCCTACGAGCAGTACTTC.

Notes on this clonotype: This could be a read error, since a much larger clone is one nucleotide away. The CDR3 DNA sequence: TGTGCCAGCATACGTTCTAGCGGGGGCACAGATACGCAGTATTTT. This gives the protein CASIRSSGGTDTQYF. The genes are TRBV2 and TRBJ2-3; 9 bases map to TRBD2. In germline, CDR1 is SNHLY, CDR2 FYNNEI. The length of the CDR3 is 15 residues. Losses at the gene ends were 7 bases for V and 1 base for J; bases not matched to a gene: 6.

The chain couples TRBV6-1 to TRBJ2-3; TRBD2 matches 9 bases. The V and J ends lost 2 bases and 4 bases, in that order; junction bases with no gene match: 4. The length of the CDR3 is 15 residues. Germline assignment: CDR1 MNHNS and CDR2 SASEGT. CDR3 DNA: TGTGCCAGCAGTGAAACTGCGGGGGGGCCAGATACGCAGTATTTT. Translated: CASSETAGGPDTQYF.

There are many counts of this clonotype. The chain uses TRBV4-1 and TRBJ1-5; D unclear. The germline V gene encodes CDR1 MGHRA and CDR2 YSYEKL. V gave up 0 bases and J gave up 7 bases, with 13 bases separating them. The CDR3 is made up of 15 amino acids. The CDR3 nucleotides read TGCGCCAGCAGCCAAGATATGGGGAATCGCCAGCCCCAGCATTTT. Encoded protein: CASSQDMGNRQPQHF.

Ten or more counts support this clonotype. The gene calls are TRBV2 and TRBJ1-2, with TRBD1 identical over 11 bases. The CDR3 runs 14 residues. J lost 4 bases, V lost 6 bases, and 4 bases had no gene match. CDR1 and CDR2 from the germline V gene are SNHLY and FYNNEI. The DNA of the CDR3 is TGTGCCAGCAGCGGACAGGGGGCTGGCTATGGCTACACCTTC. The encoded protein is CASSGQGAGYGYTF.

The table lists this clonotype with many counts. The V and J genes are TRBV6-5 and TRBJ2-4; TRBD1 is a possible D gene (6 bases). Germline lookup yields CDR1 MNHEY and CDR2 SVGAGI. The germline V and J ends were trimmed by 0 bases and 0 bases, with 9 bases remaining between them. This CDR3 is 16 amino acids long. CDR3 region: CASSYSGHLAKNIQYF. The CDR3 bases are TGTGCCAGCAGTTACTCGGGACACTTAGCCAAAAACATTCAGTACTTC.

This clonotype was counted many times. Germline and junction disagree at one end, which may indicate a read error. The chain uses TRBV7-7 and TRBJ2-5, with D perhaps matching TRBD1 (5 bases). The CDR3 has 12 amino acids. The germline CDR1 and CDR2 sequences are SSHAT and FNYEAQ (reference sequence). CDR3 in DNA: TGTGCTAGCAGCAGGGCCCAAGAGACCCAGTACTTC. Its translation: CASSRAQETQYF.

In its sample, this clonotype was seen a few times. The CDR3 carries no conserved terminal phenylalanine or tryptophan, so it likely arises from a read error. The rearrangement uses TRBV20-1 and TRBJ2-2; 9 bases are shared with TRBD2. In germline, CDR1 is DFQATT, CDR2 SNEGSKA (reference sequence). The ends lost 5 bases at V and 4 bases at J; junction bases unmatched: 17. The CDR3 sequence is 18 residues long. CDR3 amino acids: CSAPPPWGGGASTGELFS. The CDR3 DNA follows: TGCAGTGCTCCCCCCCCCTGGGGCGGGGGGGCGTCCACCGGGGAGCTGTTTTCT.

This clonotype was counted many times. V and J are TRBV12-3 or TRBV12-4 and TRBJ2-2; D may be TRBD1 (6 bases). Trimming took 6 bases from V and 1 from J, leaving 15 bases between them. The CDR3 contains 16 residues. The chain's CDR3 is CASSVSQGQNTGELFF. CDR3 nucleotides: TGTGCCAGCAGCGTATCTCAGGGGCAGAACACCGGGGAGCTGTTTTTT.

This clonotype was seen many times. V and J are TRBV24-1 and TRBJ2-5, with D possibly being TRBD1 or TRBD2 (5 bases each). CDR3 length: 15 residues. Germline V gene lookup returns CDR1 KGHDR and CDR2 SFDVKD. Trimming pared 5 bases from V and 2 bases from J, leaving 14 bases between. The CDR3 loop reads CATSVPRDAQETQYF. Written as DNA, the CDR3 is TGTGCCACCAGTGTTCCGAGGGACGCACAAGAGACCCAGTACTTC.

The V and J genes are TRBV25-1 and TRBJ2-5; no reliable D call. Germline CDR1 MGHDK, CDR2 SYGVNS. With 1 base removed from V and 5 bases from J, the gap between germline ends came to 11 bases. CDR3 length: 14 amino acids. CDR3 amino acids: CASSEFPRRETQYF. CDR3 DNA sequence: TGTGCCAGCAGTGAATTCCCCCGGCGTGAGACCCAGTACTTC.

This clonotype has at least ten counts. The rearrangement uses TRBV7-2 and TRBJ2-7; D may correspond to TRBD1 or TRBD2 (5 bases each). Per the germline V gene, CDR1 is SGHTA and CDR2 is FQGNSA. Trimming took off 5 bases at V and 1 base at J, with 15 bases between the two ends. The CDR3 is 15 amino acids. CDR3 DNA: TGTGCCAGCAGCCTCGTGGTGGGGGAATCCTACGAGCAGTACTTC. It encodes CASSLVVGESYEQYF. Full variable domain (missing parts from reference TRBV7-2 and TRBJ2-7): GAGVSQSPSNKVTEKGKDVELRCDPISGHTALYWYRQSLGQGLEFLIYFQGNSAPDKSGLPSDRFSAERTGGSVSTLTIQRTQQEDSAVYLCASSLVVGESYEQYFGPGTRLTVT.

This clonotype was seen a handful of times. This chain links TRBV3-1 with TRBJ1-1; possible D gene TRBD1, 6 bases. The CDR3 is 13 amino acids. The V end was cut by 2 bases, the J end by 4 bases, with 8 bases between. Germline V gene lookup returns CDR1 LGHDT and CDR2 YNNKEL (reference sequence). CDR3 amino acids: CASSQRGPTEAFF. The CDR3 nucleotides are TGTGCCAGCAGCCAACGGGGGCCCACTGAAGCTTTCTTT.

The chain is built from TRBV27 and TRBJ1-3, with D perhaps TRBD1 (5 bases). The V and J ends lost 3 bases and 4 bases respectively, with 13 bases between them. From germline, CDR1 is MNHEY and CDR2 SMNVEV (reference sequence). The CDR3 totals 15 residues. The CDR3 loop reads CASSLRGENGNTIYF. The CDR3 bases are TGTGCCAGCAGTTTGAGAGGGGAGAACGGAAACACCATATATTTT.

The chain combines TRBV2 with TRBJ2-5; 9 bases are a match to TRBD2. Trimming at V came to 3 bases and at J to 4 bases, leaving 9 bases not matched to a gene. CDR3 length: 16 residues. Germline V gene lookup returns CDR1 SNHLY and CDR2 FYNNEI. The DNA of the CDR3 is TGTGCCAGCAGTGAGGAGACTAGCGGCGTGGGAGAGACCCAGTACTTC. Its translation: CASSEETSGVGETQYF.

This clonotype was picked up many times. The chain joins TRBV2 to TRBJ2-5, with 7 positions matching TRBD1. The CDR3 covers 14 residues. Trimming cost V 6 bases and J 6 bases; bases outside gene matches: 10. Per the germline V gene, CDR1 is SNHLY and CDR2 is FYNNEI. CDR3 loop: CASRGPDRPQTQYF. The CDR3 DNA reads as TGTGCCAGCAGGGGTCCGGACAGGCCCCAGACCCAGTACTTC.

This clonotype was found many times. This chain joins TRBV4-1 and TRBJ2-7; possible D gene TRBD2, 6 bases. V was trimmed by 6 bases and J by 2 bases, leaving 17 bases between them. This CDR3 comprises 15 residues. Germline CDR1 reads MGHRA; CDR2 reads YSYEKL. CDR3: CASRGVGGTTYEQYF. DNA of the CDR3: TGCGCCAGCAGGGGGGTGGGGGGTACTACCTACGAGCAGTACTTC.

This clonotype was counted ten times or more. The J gene is TRBJ1-2, the V gene TRBV10-3, with 8 positions matching TRBD1. V lost 5 bases and J lost 6; bases outside the gene matches: 14. CDR3 length: 16 amino acids. Germline CDR1 and CDR2: ENHRY and SYGVKD. For the CDR3, the DNA is TGTGCCATCAGTTCCGGGACAGGACTCCTCTCAGATGGCTACACCTTC. This encodes CAISSGTGLLSDGYTF.

V is TRBV18 and J is TRBJ1-3; D is unresolved. The CDR3 loop spans 14 amino acids. The ends were cut back, 3 bases at V and 0 bases at J, with 6 bases in the middle. Germline V lookup: CDR1 KGHSH, CDR2 LQKENI. CDR3 sequence (DNA): TGTGCCAGCTCACCGAGTCTCTCTGGAAACACCATATATTTT. Translation: CASSPSLSGNTIYF.

This clonotype was seen many times. The rearrangement uses TRBV2 and TRBJ1-2; D possibly corresponds to TRBD1 (5 bases). V was clipped by 3 bases and J by 8 bases, with 13 bases between them. Germline values: CDR1 SNHLY, CDR2 FYNNEI. The CDR3 has 13 amino acids. The CDR3 bases are TGTGCCAGCAGTGACGGTACAGGATTAGGCTACACCTTC. This sequence encodes CASSDGTGLGYTF.

This clonotype was recorded many times. The V gene is TRBV15, the J gene TRBJ1-5; no firm D call. This CDR3 has 15 amino acids. V shed 1 base and J shed 3 bases, with 10 bases lying between them. The germline V gene encodes CDR1 LNHNV and CDR2 YYDKDF (reference sequence). The CDR3 sequence is CATSRARQNNQPQHF. The CDR3, as DNA: TGTGCCACCAGCAGAGCTCGGCAGAACAATCAGCCCCAGCATTTT.

This clonotype has at least ten counts. The chain combines TRBV28 with TRBJ2-7; TRBD2 is a possible D gene (5 bases). The CDR3 runs 12 residues. V dropped 6 bases and J dropped 4 bases, with 10 bases sitting between them. The germline V gene has CDR1 MDHEN and CDR2 SYDVKM. For the CDR3, the DNA is TGTGCCAGCAGCCCGTCGGGGTACGAGCAGTACTTC. Its translation is CASSPSGYEQYF.

This clonotype showed up just a few times. V is TRBV24-1 and J is TRBJ1-2; 11 bases map to TRBD1. With 5 bases clipped from V and 7 bases from J, the junction kept 5 bases outside the gene matches. The germline gives CDR1 KGHDR, CDR2 SFDVKD. The CDR3 contains 14 residues. The CDR3 bases are TGTGCCACCAGTGGGGGGACAGGGGGTCTTGGCTACACCTTC. Protein: CATSGGTGGLGYTF.

The rearrangement uses TRBV15 and TRBJ2-7, with 13 positions matching TRBD2. Germline V gene lookup returns CDR1 LNHNV and CDR2 YYDKDF (reference sequence). The CDR3 sequence is 15 residues long. With 1 base clipped from V and 4 bases from J, the junction kept 1 base outside the gene matches. CDR3 sequence reads: CATSRGTSGGYEQYF. The CDR3 DNA reads as TGTGCCACCAGCAGAGGGACTAGCGGGGGTTACGAGCAGTACTTC.

This chain links TRBV28 with TRBJ2-4; unclear D gene. Germline V gene sequence: CDR1 MDHEN, CDR2 SYDVKM. Trimming left V 11 bases short and J 0 bases short, with 8 bases between. This CDR3 has 12 amino acids. The CDR3 bases are TGTGCCTTACGGGTAGCCAAAAACATTCAGTACTTC. As protein: CALRVAKNIQYF.

This clonotype was recorded at least ten times. The V call is TRBV6-1, the J call TRBJ1-5, with TRBD1 matching over 7 bases. The CDR3 extends over 14 amino acids. V dropped 7 bases and J dropped 4; count of bases not matched to a gene: 7. Germline V CDR1 and CDR2: MNHNS, SASEGT. The CDR3, as DNA: TGTGCCAGCACCCGGGACAGTCGAAATCAGCCCCAGCATTTT. It encodes CASTRDSRNQPQHF.